Presented here are 27 T cell receptor beta chains from one specimen sequenced in a study of shared clonotypes between healthy human individuals. Assay used: immunoSEQ multiplex PCR; TCRdb lists only in-frame clones, some missing. This sample has around 2.5 million clones; over 85% occur once, and the top ten carry about 0.39%. Sequenced: naive CD4+ T cells from PBMCs. Noted subset: CD45RA+ positively selected. All receptors derive from a young man in good health. Some clones in this sample may be carry-over from other donors' samples.

The V and J genes are TRBV5-1 and TRBJ2-5, with 9 bases aligning to TRBD1. V lost 4 bases to trimming and J lost 4 bases; unmatched junction nucleotides: 8. The CDR3 spans 15 residues. Per germline, CDR1 SGHRS and CDR2 YFSETQ. In DNA form, the CDR3 reads TGCGCCAGCAGCACCGGACAGGGGATCCGAGAGACCCAGTACTTC. This sequence encodes CASSTGQGIRETQYF. Combining the CDR3 with reference TRBV5-1 and TRBJ2-5 gives the whole variable domain KAGVTQTPRYLIKTRGQQVTLSCSPISGHRSVSWYQQTPGQGLQFLFEYFSETQRNKGNFPGRFSGRQFSNSRSEMNVSTLELGDSALYLCASSTGQGIRETQYFGPGTRLLVL.

The genes are TRBV9 and TRBJ2-2; D is unclear. V gave up 0 bases and J gave up 1 base, with 13 bases separating them. Germline CDR1 is SGDLS and CDR2 is YYNGEE. The CDR3 is 17 amino acids. This CDR3 is CASSVAPPVGNTGELFF. The CDR3 bases are TGTGCCAGCAGCGTAGCCCCCCCGGTGGGGAACACCGGGGAGCTGTTTTTT.

Concerning this clone: In the same sample, other DNA sequences code for this CDR3. The V and J genes are TRBV6-5 and TRBJ1-1, with D unresolved. Between the trimmed V and J ends, which lost 0 bases and 1 base, there was a span of 6 bases. Germline CDR1 is MNHEY and CDR2 is SVGAGI. The CDR3 spans 14 residues. The CDR3: CASSYSTPNTEAFF. CDR3 DNA sequence: TGTGCCAGCAGTTACTCGACACCGAACACTGAAGCTTTCTTT.

The chain is built from TRBV7-3 and TRBJ1-1; no clear D gene. The CDR3 length is 13 residues. Trimming removed 4 bases at V and 1 base at J, with 7 bases between. The V gene's germline CDR1 is SGHTA and CDR2 FQGTGA. CDR3 in DNA: TGTGCCAGCAGCTCCTCTACGAACACTGAAGCTTTCTTT. Translating it yields CASSSSTNTEAFF.

This clone is a singleton in its sample. The CDR3 loop reads CASSVEAGEGEAFF. DNA of the CDR3: TGTGCCAGCAGCGTAGAGGCAGGGGAGGGTGAAGCTTTCTTT. The V call is TRBV9, the J call TRBJ1-1; D is possibly TRBD1 (6 bases). The CDR3 runs 14 residues. V dropped 0 bases and J dropped 7 bases, with 13 bases sitting between them. Germline values: CDR1 SGDLS, CDR2 YYNGEE.

This chain connects TRBV28 to TRBJ1-2, with a weak D call TRBD1 (6 bases). The CDR3 is 15 amino acids. Germline loops: CDR1 MDHEN, CDR2 SYDVKM. V was cut by 6 bases and J by 3 bases, with 17 bases left in between. This CDR3 is CASSPPAGADYGYTF. The CDR3 DNA reads as TGTGCCAGCAGCCCGCCGGCGGGGGCGGACTATGGCTACACCTTC.

The rearrangement uses TRBV15 and TRBJ1-2; D not resolved. This CDR3 is 15 amino acids long. The V end was cut by 1 base, the J end by 1 base, with 10 bases between. CDR1 is LNHNV and CDR2 is YYDKDF in the germline V gene (reference sequence). This CDR3 is CATSRGTKGNYGYTF. DNA of the CDR3: TGTGCCACCAGCAGAGGTACAAAGGGTAACTATGGCTACACCTTC.

The chain combines TRBV27 with TRBJ1-5; maybe TRBD1 (5 bases). The CDR3 is 14 residues long. The V gene lost 2 bases and the J gene lost 7 bases, with 12 bases spanning the gap. Per germline, CDR1 MNHEY and CDR2 SMNVEV (reference sequence). CDR3 bases: TGTGCCAGCAGTTTACGAGTAGGGGAACAGCCCCAGCATTTT. Its translation: CASSLRVGEQPQHF.

For this clone: Additional DNA sequences in this sample encode the identical CDR3. The chain joins TRBV30 to TRBJ2-5; a weak D match, TRBD2 (5 bases). The germline V gene encodes CDR1 GTSNPN and CDR2 SVGIG (reference sequence). The CDR3 length is 13 residues. Between the trimmed V and J ends, which lost 2 bases and 1 base, there was a span of 8 bases. CDR3 in DNA: TGTGCCTGGAGTCAGCTAGCCCAAGAGACCCAGTACTTC. This translates into CAWSQLAQETQYF. The entire variable domain, with the rest obtained from reference TRBV30 and TRBJ2-5, is as follows: SQTIHQWPATLVQPVGSPLSLECTVEGTSNPNLYWYRQAAGRGLQLLFYSVGIGQISSEVPQNLSASRPQDRQFILSSKKLLLSDSGFYLCAWSQLAQETQYFGPGTRLLVL.

V is TRBV4-2 and J is TRBJ2-7; 9 nucleotides agree with TRBD2. J was trimmed by 3 bases and V by 5 bases; bases with no gene match: 5. The length of the CDR3 is 14 residues. Germline V gene sequence: CDR1 LGHNA, CDR2 YNFKEQ. CDR3 loop: CASSAVAGDYEQYF. The CDR3 coding sequence is TGTGCCAGCAGCGCCGTAGCGGGAGACTACGAGCAGTACTTC.

The V and J genes are TRBV10-3 and TRBJ1-5; tentative D call: TRBD1 (5 bases). The germline CDR1 and CDR2 sequences are ENHRY and SYGVKD. V was clipped by 3 bases and J by 2 bases, with 20 bases between them. The CDR3 has 18 residues. The CDR3 nucleotides read TGTGCCATCAGTGAAGGGAACAGGCTCGCGGGAGGCAATCAGCCCCAGCATTTT. Residues: CAISEGNRLAGGNQPQHF.

This chain uses TRBV6-5 with TRBJ2-7, with 7 bases identical to TRBD1. J was trimmed by 6 bases and V by 7 bases; bases with no gene match: 6. The CDR3 contains 12 residues. Germline assignment: CDR1 MNHEY and CDR2 SVGAGI. The CDR3 region is CASNNRGGEQYF. CDR3 in DNA: TGTGCCAGCAACAACAGGGGTGGCGAGCAGTACTTC.

The chain recombines TRBV7-2 with TRBJ2-5; TRBD1 matches 12 bases. Germline-derived CDR1 and CDR2 are SGHTA and FQGNSA. There are 14 residues in the CDR3. The junction had 4 bases not matched to a gene; V was cut back by 6 bases and J by 5 bases. Written as DNA, the CDR3 is TGTGCCAGCAGAAGGGACAGGGGGCCTGAGACCCAGTACTTC. Translating it yields CASRRDRGPETQYF.

This sequence joins TRBV29-1 and TRBJ2-2; a possible D gene is TRBD2 (5 bases). V was cut by 4 bases and J by 7 bases, with 13 bases left in between. Germline CDR1 reads SQVTM; CDR2 reads ANQGSEA. CDR3 length: 13 residues. The CDR3 DNA sequence: TGCAGCGTTGTATTTGCCCGGGGCGGGGAGCTGTTTTTT. It encodes CSVVFARGGELFF.

CDR3 residues: CASSSAGNYEQYF. CDR3 sequence (DNA): TGTGCCAGCAGTTCGGCAGGGAACTACGAGCAGTACTTC. The chain combines TRBV28 with TRBJ2-7; TRBD1 might be the D (5 bases). Germline CDR1 is MDHEN and CDR2 is SYDVKM. The CDR3 spans 13 residues. Between the trimmed V and J ends, which lost 4 bases and 3 bases, there was a span of 10 bases.

The chain recombines TRBV6-5 with TRBJ2-3; 8 bases are a match to TRBD2. Looked up from germline, CDR1 is MNHEY and CDR2 is SVGAGI. The CDR3 length is 16 residues. Losses at the gene ends were 2 bases for V and 1 base for J; bases not matched to a gene: 5. This chain's CDR3 is CASSYLSGRRTDTQYF. Written as DNA, the CDR3 is TGTGCCAGCAGTTACCTAAGCGGGAGACGCACAGATACGCAGTATTTT.

The CDR3 DNA reads as TGCGCCAGCAGCCAGTTGGGGAGGCGGTCCTACAATGAGCAGTTCTTC. This translates into CASSQLGRRSYNEQFF. The V call is TRBV4-1, the J call TRBJ2-1; a weak D match, TRBD2 (6 bases). This CDR3 has 16 residues. The germline gives CDR1 MGHRA, CDR2 YSYEKL. V was trimmed by 3 bases and J by 1 base, leaving 13 bases between them.

The gene calls are TRBV5-1 and TRBJ2-5; D is undetermined. V gave up 6 bases and J gave up 5 bases, with 17 bases separating them. Germline CDR1 SGHRS, CDR2 YFSETQ. The length of the CDR3 is 14 residues. The CDR3 loop reads CASTIGYETETQYF. CDR3 sequence (DNA): TGCGCCAGCACCATCGGGTATGAGACGGAGACCCAGTACTTC.

This clone was seen only a few times. This specimen includes other DNA sequences encoding the same CDR3. This chain connects TRBV20-1 to TRBJ1-5; D call uncertain. Trimming took off 6 bases at V and 1 base at J, with 4 bases between the two ends. CDR3 length equals 11 residues. Germline V gene data show CDR1 as DFQATT and CDR2 as SNEGSKA (reference sequence). The CDR3 spells CSALSNQPQHF. The DNA of the CDR3 is TGCAGTGCCCTGAGCAATCAGCCCCAGCATTTT.

J is TRBJ2-2 and V is TRBV19; 7 nucleotides agree with TRBD1. V lost 5 bases to trimming and J lost 3 bases; unmatched junction nucleotides: 6. The CDR3 sequence is 15 residues long. Germline V gene sequence: CDR1 LNHDA, CDR2 SQIVND (reference sequence). CDR3 DNA sequence: TGTGCCAGTAGTGCCCGGGACAGATACACCGGGGAGCTGTTTTTT. It specifies CASSARDRYTGELFF.

The chain links TRBV11-3 to TRBJ2-1; either TRBD1 or TRBD2 may fit D (6 bases each). V lost 1 base and J 12 bases, leaving 22 bases between the germline ends. Per the germline V gene, CDR1 is SGHNT and CDR2 is YENEEA. This CDR3 comprises 16 residues. CDR3 DNA: TGTGCCAGCAGCTTAGGATATGAGCGGCTAGGGGGAGGGCAGTTCTTC. Translation: CASSLGYERLGGGQFF.

This sequence joins TRBV9 and TRBJ1-1; tentative D call: TRBD1 (5 bases). The germline gives CDR1 SGDLS, CDR2 YYNGEE. V lost 5 bases, J lost 10 bases, and 18 bases lay in between. This CDR3 has 13 amino acids. CDR3 region: CASSQTSDNIAFF. The CDR3 coding sequence is TGTGCCAGCAGTCAGACGTCGGACAATATAGCTTTCTTT.

The J gene is TRBJ2-5, the V gene TRBV4-1, with D unresolved. Trimming removed 2 bases from V and 4 bases from J, with 8 bases in between. CDR3 length equals 13 residues. Germline V CDR1 and CDR2: MGHRA, YSYEKL. The CDR3 DNA reads TGCGCCAGCAGCCAACAGTTAATAGAGACCCAGTACTTC. Its translation: CASSQQLIETQYF.

The V call is TRBV6-5, the J call TRBJ1-3, with D hard to call. This CDR3 comprises 11 residues. CDR1 and CDR2 (germline): MNHEY, SVGAGI. V lost 8 bases to trimming and J lost 4 bases, with 6 bases between them. The CDR3 loop is CASAGGNTIYF. The DNA of the CDR3 is TGTGCCAGCGCCGGGGGAAACACCATATATTTT.

This chain connects TRBV27 to TRBJ1-2, with 7 bases that match TRBD1. CDR3 size: 13 residues. Trimming removed 5 bases from V and 4 bases from J; junction bases left unmatched: 4. CDR1 is MNHEY and CDR2 is SMNVEV in the germline V gene (reference sequence). CDR3 sequence reads: CASSRGRPYGYTF. The CDR3, as DNA: TGTGCCAGCAGTAGGGGGCGCCCCTATGGCTACACCTTC.

The V call is TRBV7-3, the J call TRBJ2-3, with TRBD2 matching over 11 bases. Germline V gene lookup returns CDR1 SGHTA and CDR2 FQGTGA. V shed 5 bases, J shed 5 bases, and the junction held 9 bases outside the gene matches. CDR3 size: 16 residues. CDR3 sequence (DNA): TGTGCCAGCAGCCCGGGGACTAGCGGAACCGTAGATACGCAGTATTTT. It encodes CASSPGTSGTVDTQYF.

This clone appeared once. V usage is TRBV10-3 and J usage is TRBJ1-1; D is unresolved. This CDR3 region has 15 residues. V gave up 0 bases and J gave up 1 base, with 9 bases separating them. Germline loops: CDR1 ENHRY, CDR2 SYGVKD. The CDR3 region is CAISESAGRNTEAFF. CDR3 bases: TGTGCCATCAGTGAGTCGGCGGGCAGGAACACTGAAGCTTTCTTT.